This TCR beta chain originates from a study of graft-versus-host responses after intestinal transplantation. Generated by immunoSEQ multiplex PCR, the TCRdb table keeps only in-frame clones and is missing some. The sample lists 99,000 or so clones, roughly 82% occurring once. Germline CDR1 is MDHEN and CDR2 is SYDVKM. V lost 5 bases, J lost 4 bases, and 10 bases stayed unmatched. This CDR3 has 15 amino acids. The genes are TRBV28 and TRBJ2-7; 8 bases align to TRBD2. Sequenced material: PBMCs, taken 255 days after intestinal transplant. The source is a human patient who received an intestinal transplant, so some T cells may come from the graft donor. The CDR3: CASSSIILAEYEQYF. The CDR3 DNA is TGTGCCAGCAGTAGCATAATACTAGCGGAATACGAGCAGTACTTC.